The 18 T cell receptor beta chains presented below share a single source sample, sequenced in a study of cytomegalovirus exposure and HLA in healthy donors. Use of 60 Vbeta and 13 Jbeta primers characterized the PCR. The table came from immunoSEQ multiplex PCR; TCRdb's copy has only in-frame clones and leaves some out. Of about 150,000 clones in the sample, roughly 70% were seen once. The sequencing sample was made of PBMCs. These receptor sequences come from a man younger than 35 in good health and CMV-seropositive.

The CDR3 loop is CASSWGQGNYGYTF. The CDR3 DNA is TGTGCCAGCAGTTGGGGACAGGGGAACTATGGCTACACCTTC. The rearrangement uses TRBV28 and TRBJ1-2, with TRBD1 matching over 10 bases. CDR1 MDHEN and CDR2 SYDVKM come from the germline V gene. The ends lost 4 bases at V and 2 bases at J; junction bases unmatched: 1. The CDR3 covers 14 residues.

This sequence joins TRBV4-1 and TRBJ2-2; D is ambiguous. V was pared by 1 base and J by 1 base, with 4 bases between. CDR3 length: 14 amino acids. CDR1 is MGHRA, CDR2 YSYEKL, per germline. The CDR3 here is CASSQVQNTGELFF. Here the CDR3 DNA reads TGCGCCAGCAGCCAAGTCCAGAACACCGGGGAGCTGTTTTTT.

The sample holds one count of this clone. This chain links TRBV5-6 with TRBJ2-5; D is unclear. The ends were cut back, 0 bases at V and 9 bases at J, with 9 bases in the middle. The CDR3 length is 12 residues. Germline values: CDR1 SGHDT, CDR2 YYEEEE. The CDR3, as DNA: TGTGCCAGCAGCTTGGCGGTTGCGGCCCAGTACTTC. Its translation: CASSLAVAAQYF. The full variable domain, with the rest looked up from reference TRBV5-6 and TRBJ2-5, is DAGVTQSPTHLIKTRGQQVTLRCSPKSGHDTVSWYQQALGQGPQFIFQYYEEEERQRGNFPDRFSGHQFPNYSSELNVNALLLGDSALYLCASSLAVAAQYFGPGTRLLVL.

The sample holds a few counts of this clone. The chain is built from TRBV7-9 and TRBJ2-5, with TRBD1 identical over 9 bases. Germline V gene sequence: CDR1 SEHNR, CDR2 FQNEAQ (reference sequence). The V gene end was trimmed by 4 bases and the J gene end by 5 bases; junction bases not matched to a gene: 8. The CDR3 covers 15 residues. The CDR3 DNA is TGTGCCAGCAGCTCCGAGGACAGGGGATTTGAGACCCAGTACTTC. Translated: CASSSEDRGFETQYF.

This rearrangement joins TRBV7-2 to TRBJ2-7; D unclear. V was shortened by 5 bases and J by 7 bases, with 15 bases between the two germline ends. The CDR3 length is 13 residues. Germline V gene sequence: CDR1 SGHTA, CDR2 FQGNSA. The CDR3 here is CASSPGLEGEQYF. The CDR3 DNA follows: TGTGCCAGCAGCCCAGGCCTTGAAGGTGAGCAGTACTTC.

In DNA, the CDR3 is TGTGCCAGCAGCCTCGGGGGCGGGAGGGTTGGAGAGCAGTTCTTC. It encodes CASSLGGGRVGEQFF. The chain recombines TRBV7-9 with TRBJ2-1; 9 positions match TRBD2. This CDR3 is built from 15 residues. Per germline, CDR1 SEHNR and CDR2 FQNEAQ (reference sequence). With 5 bases clipped from V and 10 bases from J, the junction kept 12 bases outside the gene matches.

The chain carries TRBV7-2 and TRBJ1-2, with 7 nucleotides matching TRBD1. V was clipped by 1 base and J by 4 bases; unmatched bases: 12. This CDR3 contains 17 residues. CDR1 and CDR2 from the germline V gene are SGHTA and FQGNSA. The CDR3 region has the DNA TGTGCCAGCAGCTTAGGCGGGTCAGGGGGAACCCTCTATGGCTACACCTTC. It is translated as CASSLGGSGGTLYGYTF.

There are a few counts of this clone. J is TRBJ2-5 and V is TRBV5-3; weak D call: TRBD1 (6 bases). TRBV5-3 is treated as an ORF (open reading frame) with a function not yet certain. This CDR3 has 14 residues. The V end was cut by 2 bases, the J end by 7 bases, with 15 bases between. The CDR3 sequence: CARSFGQNGVTQYF. CDR3 DNA sequence: TGTGCCAGAAGCTTTGGACAGAACGGGGTGACCCAGTACTTC.

The sample holds a few counts of this clone. The chain links TRBV5-1 to TRBJ2-7; 7 positions agree with TRBD2. The CDR3 is 16 amino acids. From germline, CDR1 is SGHRS and CDR2 YFSETQ. The J segment lost 0 bases and the V segment lost 0 bases, leaving 6 bases of the junction unmatched. The CDR3 reads CASSLAGGYGSYEQYF. DNA of the CDR3: TGCGCCAGCAGCTTGGCCGGGGGGTATGGCTCCTACGAGCAGTACTTC.

The rearrangement uses TRBV19 and TRBJ2-6; D is possibly TRBD1 (5 bases). The ends were cut back, 4 bases at V and 3 bases at J, with 10 bases in the middle. The CDR3 consists of 15 residues. Germline CDR1 is LNHDA and CDR2 is SQIVND (reference sequence). CDR3 bases: TGTGCCAGTAGTAGCCAGGGTTATGGGGCCAACGTCCTGACTTTC. Protein sequence: CASSSQGYGANVLTF. The full variable domain, rest sourced from reference TRBV19 and TRBJ2-6, is DGGITQSPKYLFRKEGQNVTLSCEQNLNHDAMYWYRQDPGQGLRLIYYSQIVNDFQKGDIAEGYSVSREKKESFPLTVTSAQKNPTAFYLCASSSQGYGANVLTFGAGSRLTVL.

The J gene is TRBJ1-2, the V gene TRBV6-6, with 7 bases that match TRBD1. J was trimmed by 8 bases and V by 6 bases; bases with no gene match: 9. The germline V gene encodes CDR1 MNHNY and CDR2 SVGAGI (reference sequence). CDR3 length: 13 amino acids. This CDR3 reads CASSYDRANGYTF. The CDR3 nucleotides read TGTGCCAGCAGCTACGACAGGGCAAACGGCTACACCTTC.

The chain recombines TRBV6-5 with TRBJ2-7; no clear D. Germline CDR1 MNHEY, CDR2 SVGAGI. The CDR3 runs 15 residues. The V end was cut by 6 bases, the J end by 6 bases, with 21 bases between. This CDR3 is CASRPLPTNPREQYF. CDR3 nucleotides: TGTGCCAGCAGACCTCTACCGACAAACCCCCGCGAGCAGTACTTC.

This clone was detected once. V and J are TRBV7-2 and TRBJ2-5, with D possibly being TRBD2 (6 bases). CDR1 and CDR2 (germline): SGHTA, FQGNSA. Trimming stripped 2 bases from V and 4 bases from J, with 11 bases between. The CDR3 loop spans 14 amino acids. CDR3 amino acids: CASSLRRGVETQYF. In DNA, the CDR3 is TGTGCCAGCAGCTTAAGGAGGGGTGTAGAGACCCAGTACTTC.

The chain uses TRBV9 and TRBJ2-7, with D maybe TRBD2 (6 bases). This CDR3 comprises 14 residues. Germline loops: CDR1 SGDLS, CDR2 YYNGEE. V was clipped by 3 bases and J by 0 bases, with 10 bases between them. CDR3 DNA sequence: TGTGCCAGCAGCGGGGACTCTAGCTCCTACGAGCAGTACTTC. Protein: CASSGDSSSYEQYF.

The table lists this clone with a few counts. CDR3 sequence: CASSQQGATQYF. The CDR3 nucleotides are TGTGCCAGTAGTCAACAGGGGGCGACCCAGTACTTC. This chain links TRBV19 with TRBJ2-5; TRBD1 matches 9 bases. Trimming cost V 5 bases and J 7 bases; bases outside gene matches: 2. This CDR3 contains 12 residues. Germline V gene lookup returns CDR1 LNHDA and CDR2 SQIVND (reference sequence).

The V gene is TRBV7-2, the J gene TRBJ2-3; D possibly corresponds to TRBD2 (5 bases). V gave up 5 bases and J gave up 6 bases, with 15 bases separating them. The germline gives CDR1 SGHTA, CDR2 FQGNSA. CDR3 length: 14 amino acids. CDR3 DNA sequence: TGTGCCAGCAGCCCCCGGGCGGGCGCTGATACGCAGTATTTT. This sequence encodes CASSPRAGADTQYF.

This clone was detected only a few times. This chain uses TRBV6-1 with TRBJ1-3; no firm D call. V was cut by 3 bases and J by 6 bases, with 9 bases left in between. This CDR3 spans 13 amino acids. The germline V gene encodes CDR1 MNHNS and CDR2 SASEGT. DNA of the CDR3: TGTGCCAGCAGTGAGTTGAGAGAAAACACCATATATTTT. Encoded protein: CASSELRENTIYF.

This clone came up once. The V gene is TRBV29-1, the J gene TRBJ1-2; TRBD1 might be the D (6 bases). V was shortened by 4 bases and J by 2 bases, with 14 bases between the two germline ends. The CDR3 runs to 14 residues. Germline assignment: CDR1 SQVTM and CDR2 ANQGSEA. In DNA, the CDR3 is TGCAGCGTTGTTGGGGGGGCCCTCAACTATGGCTACACCTTC. Translating gives CSVVGGALNYGYTF.